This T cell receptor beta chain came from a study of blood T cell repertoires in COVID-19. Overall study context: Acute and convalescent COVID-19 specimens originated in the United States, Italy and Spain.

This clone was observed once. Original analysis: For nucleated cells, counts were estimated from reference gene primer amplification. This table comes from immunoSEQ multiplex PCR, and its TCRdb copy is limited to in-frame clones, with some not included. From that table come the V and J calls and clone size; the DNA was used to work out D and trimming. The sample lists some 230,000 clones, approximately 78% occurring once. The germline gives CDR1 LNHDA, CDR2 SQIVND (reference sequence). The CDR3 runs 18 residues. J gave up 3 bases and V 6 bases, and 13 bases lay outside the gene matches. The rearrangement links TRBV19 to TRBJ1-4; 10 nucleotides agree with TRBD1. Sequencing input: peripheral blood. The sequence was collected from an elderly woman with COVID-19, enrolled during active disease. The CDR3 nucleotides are TGTGCCAGTAGCCGAACCGGGACAGGGGACCCAGCTAATGAAAAACTGTTTTTT. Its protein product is CASSRTGTGDPANEKLFF.